A single sample gave rise to the 20 T cell receptor beta chains below, sequenced in a study of blood T cell repertoires in COVID-19. TCRdb keeps only in-frame clones here, not all; method: immunoSEQ multiplex PCR. This table has about 170,000 clones, approximately 86% appearing once. The sample was peripheral blood. These receptors all come from a man in his 70s with acute or convalescent COVID-19.

The chain employs TRBV12-5 and TRBJ1-1; D call uncertain. This CDR3 comprises 13 residues. Trimming stripped 3 bases from V and 4 bases from J, with 9 bases between. Germline V gene sequence: CDR1 LGHNT, CDR2 FRNRAP. In nucleotides, the CDR3 is TGTGCTAGTGGTTTCGGGAGAGGCACTGAAGCTTTCTTT. Residues: CASGFGRGTEAFF.

The V and J genes are TRBV6-4 and TRBJ2-5; TRBD2 agrees at 10 bases. The V gene end was trimmed by 5 bases and the J gene end by 5 bases; junction bases not matched to a gene: 5. The CDR3 has 14 residues. Looked up from germline, CDR1 is MRHNA and CDR2 is SNTAGT. CDR3: CASSPGLATETQYF. CDR3 DNA sequence: TGTGCCAGCAGTCCGGGACTAGCGACTGAGACCCAGTACTTC.

The V gene is TRBV5-4, the J gene TRBJ1-2; D call uncertain. Germline V lookup: CDR1 SGHNT, CDR2 YYREEE (reference sequence). Trimming cost V 4 bases and J 5 bases, with 12 bases left between them. The CDR3 sequence is 13 residues long. The CDR3 sequence: CASSQDLQYGYTF. The CDR3 DNA sequence: TGTGCCAGCAGCCAAGACTTACAATATGGCTACACCTTC.

The genes are TRBV16 and TRBJ1-2; D might be TRBD1 (5 bases). CDR1 is KGHSY and CDR2 is FQNENV in the germline V gene. Trimming took off 4 bases at V and 7 bases at J, with 16 bases between the two ends. The CDR3 sequence is 14 residues long. The CDR3 DNA sequence: TGTGCCAGCAGCCCCTTCAGGGAGGGCTCTGGCTACACCTTC. Translating gives CASSPFREGSGYTF. The whole variable domain, filled in from reference TRBV16 and TRBJ1-2, reads GEEVAQTPKHLVRGEGQKAKLYCAPIKGHSYVFWYQQVLKNEFKFLISFQNENVFDETGMPKERFSAKCLPNSPCSLEIQATKLEDSAVYFCASSPFREGSGYTFGSGTRLTVV.

The V and J genes are TRBV24-1 and TRBJ2-2; 9 bases are shared with TRBD1. There are 16 residues in the CDR3. Per the germline V gene, CDR1 is KGHDR and CDR2 is SFDVKD. With 3 bases clipped from V and 6 bases from J, the junction kept 7 bases outside the gene matches. The CDR3 loop reads CATSDAGTGGAGELFF. CDR3 sequence (DNA): TGTGCCACCAGTGATGCCGGAACAGGGGGCGCCGGGGAGCTGTTTTTT.

This clone was observed a single time. The rearrangement uses TRBV27 and TRBJ2-1, with 10 nucleotides matching TRBD2. With V trimmed by 4 bases and J by 0 bases, 3 bases remained unmatched. CDR3 length: 16 residues. Per the germline V gene, CDR1 is MNHEY and CDR2 is SMNVEV (reference sequence). The CDR3 is CASSSGLAVSYNEQFF. DNA for the CDR3: TGTGCCAGCAGTTCCGGACTAGCGGTCTCCTACAATGAGCAGTTCTTC.

This rearrangement joins TRBV5-1 to TRBJ2-5, with 10 bases fitting TRBD2. The CDR3 totals 15 residues. Germline V lookup: CDR1 SGHRS, CDR2 YFSETQ. Germline trimming cut 2 bases from V and 4 bases from J; bases unmatched to any gene: 5. The CDR3 sequence: CASSFGTSDAETQYF. The CDR3 DNA is TGCGCCAGCAGCTTTGGGACTAGCGACGCAGAGACCCAGTACTTC.

The chain has TRBV5-4 and TRBJ2-3; TRBD2 is a possible D gene (5 bases). The CDR3 runs to 18 residues. V was pared by 9 bases and J by 1 base, with 27 bases between. Germline V CDR1 and CDR2: SGHNT, YYREEE (reference sequence). For the CDR3, the DNA is TGTGCCACCCTCCGGGGTTCCGCGCTCTTATTAGGCACAGATACGCAGTATTTT. Residues: CATLRGSALLLGTDTQYF. Complete variable domain (other parts from reference TRBV5-4 and TRBJ2-3): ETGVTQSPTHLIKTRGQQVTLRCSSQSGHNTVSWYQQALGQGPQFIFQYYREEENGRGNFPPRFSGLQFPNYSSELNVNALELDDSALYLCATLRGSALLLGTDTQYFGPGTRLTVL.

The CDR3 DNA sequence: TGTGCCAGCAGTGTGACTAGCGGGAGCGGGATCTACAATGAGCAGTTCTTC. It encodes CASSVTSGSGIYNEQFF. The J gene is TRBJ2-1, the V gene TRBV27, with TRBD2 matching over 12 bases. With 5 bases clipped from V and 3 bases from J, the junction kept 8 bases outside the gene matches. The CDR3 consists of 17 residues. CDR1 is MNHEY and CDR2 is SMNVEV in the germline V gene (reference sequence).

The chain recombines TRBV5-6 with TRBJ2-3, with D perhaps matching TRBD2 (6 bases). V lost 1 base and J 6 bases, leaving 12 bases between the germline ends. The CDR3 length is 14 residues. CDR1 is SGHDT and CDR2 is YYEEEE in the germline V gene. This chain's CDR3 is CASSLFGGEDTQYF. Written as DNA, the CDR3 is TGTGCCAGCAGCTTGTTTGGAGGGGAGGATACGCAGTATTTT.

The V and J genes are TRBV5-1 and TRBJ1-2; TRBD1 agrees at 7 bases. The J segment lost 1 base and the V segment lost 0 bases, leaving 3 bases of the junction unmatched. The germline CDR1 and CDR2 sequences are SGHRS and YFSETQ. CDR3 length: 15 amino acids. The CDR3 DNA sequence: TGCGCCAGCAGCTTGGGGGCAGGGGGTAACTATGGCTACACCTTC. Residues: CASSLGAGGNYGYTF.

The V and J genes are TRBV6-5 and TRBJ1-2; weak D call: TRBD1 (5 bases). The ends were cut back, 2 bases at V and 2 bases at J, with 9 bases in the middle. The CDR3 is 14 amino acids. Per the germline V gene, CDR1 is MNHEY and CDR2 is SVGAGI. For the CDR3, the DNA is TGTGCCAGCAGTTACAGGGGCGAAAACTATGGCTACACCTTC. Its protein is CASSYRGENYGYTF.

The V call is TRBV5-8, the J call TRBJ2-5; 7 positions match TRBD2. Germline V gene lookup returns CDR1 SGHTS and CDR2 YDEGEE. Trimming cost V 7 bases and J 1 base; bases outside gene matches: 7. The CDR3 runs to 14 residues. The CDR3 DNA sequence: TGTGCCAGCCTCGGCGGGGGATCCCAAGAGACCCAGTACTTC. Translating gives CASLGGGSQETQYF.

V gene TRBV5-1 combines with J gene TRBJ2-1; weak D call: TRBD1 (5 bases). Trimming removed 6 bases from V and 8 bases from J, with 18 bases in between. The germline gives CDR1 SGHRS, CDR2 YFSETQ. The CDR3 extends over 14 amino acids. CDR3 DNA: TGCGCCAGCACTCATGGGTTAGGGGAACATGAGCAGTTCTTC. Translated, it gives CASTHGLGEHEQFF.

The chain links TRBV5-4 to TRBJ2-5; D is perhaps TRBD1 (7 bases). CDR1 and CDR2 from the germline V gene are SGHNT and YYREEE (reference sequence). This CDR3 has 14 amino acids. Deletions cut 2 bases from V and 3 bases from J, with 11 bases between. The CDR3 DNA reads TGTGCCAGCAGCTTAGGAGGGACAGAAGAGACCCAGTACTTC. Translating it yields CASSLGGTEETQYF.

This rearrangement joins TRBV11-1 to TRBJ1-6; 9 nucleotides align to TRBD1. Germline V gene data show CDR1 as SGHAT and CDR2 as FQDESV (reference sequence). The V gene end was trimmed by 2 bases and the J gene end by 7 bases; junction bases not matched to a gene: 3. This CDR3 is built from 15 residues. The CDR3 DNA sequence: TGTGCCAGCAGCTTAAGGACAGGGGAGAATTCACCCCTCCACTTT. It specifies CASSLRTGENSPLHF.

The gene calls are TRBV13 and TRBJ2-1; 7 nucleotides align to TRBD2. V trimming: 5 bases; J trimming: 0 bases; junction bases outside the gene matches: 4. The CDR3 spans 15 residues. Looked up from germline, CDR1 is PRHDT and CDR2 is FYEKMQ (reference sequence). This CDR3 is CASSGWTSSYNEQFF. CDR3 in DNA: TGTGCCAGCAGCGGTTGGACTAGCTCCTACAATGAGCAGTTCTTC.

The table lists this clone with a few counts. This chain uses TRBV5-5 with TRBJ1-1; the match to TRBD1 covers 7 bases. CDR3 size: 14 residues. Germline lookup yields CDR1 SGHKS and CDR2 YYEKEE (reference sequence). V was clipped by 5 bases and J by 3 bases; unmatched bases: 7. The CDR3 bases are TGTGCCAGCAGTTCCGACAGGGTTCACACTGAAGCTTTCTTT. Translation gives CASSSDRVHTEAFF.

The chain combines TRBV11-2 with TRBJ2-7; 9 bases line up with TRBD1. The CDR3 consists of 16 residues. The germline gives CDR1 SGHAT, CDR2 FQNNGV. After removal of 4 bases from V and 3 bases from J, the junction contained 10 bases not matched to a gene. The DNA of the CDR3 is TGTGCCAGCAGCTCAAACAGGGGGCCTAGTCGCTACGAGCAGTACTTC. This encodes CASSSNRGPSRYEQYF.

The chain combines TRBV19 with TRBJ2-1; TRBD2 matches at 8 bases. CDR1 and CDR2 (germline): LNHDA, SQIVND (reference sequence). The CDR3 sequence is 12 residues long. V gave up 5 bases and J gave up 15 bases; unmatched junction bases: 9. Here the CDR3 reads CASSPGLGPRFF. For the CDR3, the DNA is TGTGCCAGTAGTCCGGGACTAGGGCCAAGGTTCTTC.